This T cell receptor beta chain is from a study of shared clonotypes between healthy human individuals. V lost 6 bases and J lost 0, with 12 bases in between. This CDR3 contains 14 residues. In germline, CDR1 is SQVTM, CDR2 ANQGSEA. Data came from immunoSEQ multiplex PCR; TCRdb stores just in-frame clones and leaves some out. This table has approximately 1.5 million clones, roughly 98% appearing once. The sequenced sample consisted of naive CD4+ T cells sorted from blood. Described subset: CD45RA+ positively selected. The chain couples TRBV29-1 to TRBJ2-4; TRBD2 is a possible D gene (6 bases). The TCR comes from a man aged 30 to 39 in good health. CDR3 DNA: TGCAGCGTGGGGGGACTGCTAGCCAAAAACATTCAGTACTTC. Amino acid sequence: CSVGGLLAKNIQYF. The full variable domain, in which reference TRBV29-1 and TRBJ2-4 provide the parts outside the CDR3, is SAVISQKPSRDICQRGTSLTIQCQVDSQVTMMFWYRQQPGQSLTLIATANQGSEATYESGFVIDKFPISRPNLTFSTLTVSNMSPEDSSIYLCSVGGLLAKNIQYFGAGTRLSVL.